This T cell receptor beta chain was identified in a study of T cells in Graves' hyperthyroidism and ophthalmopathy. Study-level information: At the time of initial diagnosis and before any treatment, peripheral blood was collected. Study conclusions and caveats: Most expanded thyroid clonotypes above 0.001 recurred in blood.

There were TCR beta CDR3 regions amplified from RNA transcripts. Using the HTBI primer set, a first-round RT-PCR was run on the TCR CDR3. Each CDR3 protein gets one entry after TCRdb re-called the multiplex PCR reads with MiXCR. Here the sample spans 250,000 to 400,000 distinct CDR3 sequences, approximately 13% being singletons. This CDR3 region has 14 residues. Germline V lookup: CDR1 SGHNT, CDR2 YENEEA. V was cut by 4 bases and J by 0 bases, with 7 bases left in between. This clonotype occurred a few times. The antigen remains undetermined. Inclusion characteristics of ophthalmopathy patients comprised a Clinical Activity Score of at least 3, a NOSPECS grade of at least 4, and duration under 3 months.

This chain links TRBV11-3 with TRBJ1-3; D is unresolved. Sequences were obtained from blood. The receptor was isolated from a woman between 40 and 50 years old with Graves' ophthalmopathy. CDR3 region: CASSYFNSGNTIYF. In nucleotides, the CDR3 is TGTGCCAGCAGCTATTTCAACTCTGGAAACACCATATATTTT.